The clone carrying this TCR beta chain was found a few times. What it binds is not known. The time point was: patch test 1, 2 weeks after DPC sensitization. The treatment: therapeutic diphenylcyclopropenone sensitization with weekly scalp DPC. Using its own MiXCR run on the RACE reads, TCRdb lists one record per CDR3 protein. The repertoire consists of a few hundred thousand distinct CDR3 sequences, with roughly 5% occurring once and the leading ten covering 2% to 2.5%. This sample is part of a study of human T cells and chemical hapten exposure. In the study overall: Patch testing placed 0.01% DPC on the upper back, with readings at 6 days. Study results and limitations: No alteration of TCRs above 1 in 1000 frequency was seen with DPC sensitization.

This specimen consisted of whole blood, obtained in connection with sensitization to the hapten diphenylcyclopropenone (DPC). The TCR sequence derives from a woman aged 45-60 years with alopecia areata. Some clones in this sample may be carry-over from other donors' samples.

This CDR3 reads CASSQRTGVNHEQFF. The CDR3 DNA reads as TGTGCCAGCTCCCAACGGACAGGGGTGAACCATGAGCAGTTCTTC. V and J are TRBV18 and TRBJ2-1, with 9 bases fitting TRBD1. V gave up 6 bases and J gave up 8 bases; unmatched junction bases: 11. This CDR3 spans 15 amino acids. Germline CDR1 KGHSH, CDR2 LQKENI.